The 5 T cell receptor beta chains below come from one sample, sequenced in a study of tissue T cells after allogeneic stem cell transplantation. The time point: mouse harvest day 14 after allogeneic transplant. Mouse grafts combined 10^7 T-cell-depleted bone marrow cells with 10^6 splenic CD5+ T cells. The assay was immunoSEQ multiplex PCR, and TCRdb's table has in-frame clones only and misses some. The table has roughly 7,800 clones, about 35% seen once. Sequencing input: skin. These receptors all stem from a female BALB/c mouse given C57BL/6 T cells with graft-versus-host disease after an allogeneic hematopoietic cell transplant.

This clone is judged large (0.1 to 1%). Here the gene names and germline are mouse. The CDR3 spells CASSLDNSGNTLYF. The CDR3 DNA, read in part, is TGTGCCAGCAGTCTGGACAATTCTGGAAATACGCTCTAT. V gene TRBV26 combines with J gene TRBJ1-3; unclear D gene. The CDR3 end falls 1 residue outside the read, so it is completed with the germline J gene. The CDR3 is 14 amino acids. Germline V gene lookup returns CDR1 KGHPV and CDR2 FQNQEV (reference sequence). V was cut by 2 bases and J by 0 bases, with 5 bases left in between. The variable domain in full, completed from reference TRBV26 and TRBJ1-3, reads NSKVIQTPRYLVKGQGQKAKMRCIPEKGHPVVFWYQQNKNNEFKFLINFQNQEVLQQIDMTEKRFSAECPSNSPCSLEIQSSEAGDSALYLCASSLDNSGNTLYFGEGSRLIVV.

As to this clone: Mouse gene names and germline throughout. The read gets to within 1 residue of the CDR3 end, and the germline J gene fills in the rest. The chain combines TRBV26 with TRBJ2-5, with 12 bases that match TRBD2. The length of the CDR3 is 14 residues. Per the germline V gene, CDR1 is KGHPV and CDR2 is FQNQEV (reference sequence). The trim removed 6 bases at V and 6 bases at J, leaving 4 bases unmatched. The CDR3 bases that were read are TGTGCCAGCAGACGACTGGGGGGGCAGGACACCCAGTAC. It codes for CASRRLGGQDTQY. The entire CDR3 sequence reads CASRRLGGQDTQYF.

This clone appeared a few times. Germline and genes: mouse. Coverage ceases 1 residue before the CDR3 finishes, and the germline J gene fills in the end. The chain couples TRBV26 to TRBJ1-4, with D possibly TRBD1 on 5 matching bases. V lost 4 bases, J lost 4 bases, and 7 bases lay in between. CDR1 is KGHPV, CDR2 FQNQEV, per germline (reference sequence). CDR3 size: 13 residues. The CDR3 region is CASSPDSNERLFF. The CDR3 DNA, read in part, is TGTGCCAGCAGTCCAGACAGCAACGAAAGATTATTT. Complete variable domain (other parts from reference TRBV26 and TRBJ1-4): NSKVIQTPRYLVKGQGQKAKMRCIPEKGHPVVFWYQQNKNNEFKFLINFQNQEVLQQIDMTEKRFSAECPSNSPCSLEIQSSEAGDSALYLCASSPDSNERLFFGHGTKLSVL.

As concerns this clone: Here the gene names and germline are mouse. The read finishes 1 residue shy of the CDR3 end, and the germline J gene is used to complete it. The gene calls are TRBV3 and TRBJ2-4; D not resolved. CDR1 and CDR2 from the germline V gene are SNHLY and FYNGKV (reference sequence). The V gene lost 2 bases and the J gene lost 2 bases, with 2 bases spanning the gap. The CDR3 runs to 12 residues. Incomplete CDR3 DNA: TGTGCCAGCAGCTTAAATCAAAACACCTTGTAC. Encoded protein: CASSLNQNTLY. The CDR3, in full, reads CASSLNQNTLYF.

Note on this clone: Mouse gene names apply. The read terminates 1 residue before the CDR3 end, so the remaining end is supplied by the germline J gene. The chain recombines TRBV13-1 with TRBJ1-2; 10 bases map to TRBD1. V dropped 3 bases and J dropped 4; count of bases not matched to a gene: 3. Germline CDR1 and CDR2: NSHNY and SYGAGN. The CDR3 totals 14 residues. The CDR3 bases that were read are TGTGCCAGCAGTGGAGGACAGGGGGTCTCCGACTACACC. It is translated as CASSGGQGVSDYT. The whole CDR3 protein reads CASSGGQGVSDYTF.